This TCR beta chain was retrieved from a study of blood T cell repertoires in COVID-19. Study as a whole: The United States, Italy and Spain were the sources of the acute and convalescent COVID-19 samples. Nucleic acid was either cDNA or gDNA, and it came from T cells, B-cell-depleted T cells, or PBMCs.

This CDR3 is built from 16 residues. Per the germline V gene, CDR1 is MNHEY and CDR2 is SMNVEV (reference sequence). V lost 6 bases to trimming and J lost 0 bases; unmatched junction nucleotides: 7. Per the authors' pipeline: For nucleated cells, counts were estimated from reference gene primer amplification. Generated by immunoSEQ multiplex PCR, the TCRdb table keeps only in-frame clones and is missing some. V and J calls and clone size are those listed in that table; D and trimming were worked out from the DNA. The sample lists 75,000 to 100,000 clones, about 90% occurring once. Source material: peripheral blood. The receptor was derived from a human donor in a cohort sampled during active COVID-19. The rearrangement links TRBV27 to TRBJ1-1; 10 bases agree with TRBD1. The CDR3 DNA is TGTGCCAGCAGGGTGACAGGGGGCCTAATGAACACTGAAGCTTTCTTT. The encoded protein is CASRVTGGLMNTEAFF.